The rows below give T cell receptor beta chains drawn from one sample of a study of shared clonotypes between healthy human individuals. TCRdb keeps only in-frame clones here, not all; method: immunoSEQ multiplex PCR. The sample has approximately 530,000 clones; 90% to 97% are singletons. The sample comprised naive CD4+ T cells sorted from blood. The receptors stem from a woman aged 25 to 39 in good health. Each CDR3 is given with its conserved first and last residue.

j_call v_call cdr3_aa
TRBJ2-7 TRBV6-1 CASSDGLAGVYEQYF
TRBJ2-7 TRBV23-1 CASSQWGQSSSYEQYF
TRBJ2-1 TRBV18 CASSPGSYNEQFF
TRBJ1-5 TRBV7-8 CASSRSGQVNQPQHF
NA TRBV6-1 CASRYGLAGYEQYF
TRBJ2-7 TRBV6-1 CASSVVTGNYEQYF
TRBJ2-5 TRBV19 CASSTHSGLQETQYF
TRBJ2-3 TRBV5-1 CASSPERGADTQYF
TRBJ2-5 TRBV7-2 CASSLALREAGQTQYF
TRBJ2-1 TRBV5-1 CASSLTLAGINEQFF
TRBJ2-2 TRBV18 CASSSERVGELFF
TRBJ2-6 TRBV5-4 CAIGHDPSGANVLTF
TRBJ1-6 TRBV28 CASSYDRGTSPLHF
TRBJ2-1 TRBV7-2 CASSLEGTRGGYNEQFF
TRBJ2-7 TRBV2 CASRPPSYEQYF
TRBJ2-7 TRBV18 CASAPGTGDYEQYF
TRBJ2-2 TRBV19 CASRTGTINTGELFF